Listed here are 7 T cell receptor beta chains from one sample, sequenced in a study of blood T cell repertoires in COVID-19. Using immunoSEQ multiplex PCR, the repertoire was profiled, and TCRdb retains in-frame clones only, with some absent. The data contain 75,000 to 80,000 clones, approximately 85% of them singletons. The specimen sequenced was peripheral blood. Receptor source: a human donor in a cohort sampled during active COVID-19.

The J gene is TRBJ1-2, the V gene TRBV24-1; the match to TRBD1 covers 8 bases. Germline trimming cut 4 bases from V and 4 bases from J; bases unmatched to any gene: 1. The germline gives CDR1 KGHDR, CDR2 SFDVKD. The CDR3 has 13 amino acids. CDR3 bases: TGTGCCACCAGTGACGGACAGGGCTATGGCTACACCTTC. It codes for CATSDGQGYGYTF.

This chain uses TRBV20-1 with TRBJ2-1; 12 bases match TRBD2. J gave up 8 bases and V 6 bases, and 8 bases lay outside the gene matches. There are 14 residues in the CDR3. The germline CDR1 and CDR2 sequences are DFQATT and SNEGSKA (reference sequence). The CDR3 region is CSASKLAGGHEQFF. CDR3 coding DNA: TGCAGTGCCAGTAAACTAGCGGGGGGCCATGAGCAGTTCTTC.

J is TRBJ2-1 and V is TRBV2; the D gene is possibly TRBD1 (6 bases). Germline CDR1 reads SNHLY; CDR2 reads FYNNEI. The CDR3 extends over 13 amino acids. V dropped 6 bases and J dropped 10 bases, with 16 bases sitting between them. CDR3 sequence reads: CASRNGVDSEQFF. Written as DNA, the CDR3 is TGTGCCAGCAGGAACGGAGTGGACAGCGAGCAGTTCTTC.

The gene calls are TRBV4-1 and TRBJ2-1; 9 bases agree with TRBD2. The CDR3 contains 14 residues. Trimming took 1 base from V and 13 from J; bases not matched to a gene: 8. Germline V gene data show CDR1 as MGHRA and CDR2 as YSYEKL. The CDR3 loop reads CASSQGRLADLQFF. The CDR3 nucleotides read TGCGCCAGCAGCCAAGGGAGACTAGCGGATTTACAGTTCTTC.

The rearrangement uses TRBV18 and TRBJ2-3, with a weak D call TRBD2 (6 bases). The germline V gene encodes CDR1 KGHSH and CDR2 LQKENI. There are 15 residues in the CDR3. Trimming pared 3 bases from V and 5 bases from J, leaving 15 bases between. This CDR3 is CASSPPRDLVDTQYF. The CDR3 nucleotides read TGTGCCAGCTCACCGCCGCGGGATTTAGTAGATACGCAGTATTTT.

The rearrangement links TRBV5-1 to TRBJ1-3; no definite D call. Germline CDR1 and CDR2: SGHRS and YFSETQ. V was shortened by 0 bases and J by 0 bases, with 10 bases between the two germline ends. This CDR3 region has 16 residues. In DNA form, the CDR3 reads TGCGCCAGCAGCTTGGCCAGGAGGAACTCTGGAAACACCATATATTTT. Residues: CASSLARRNSGNTIYF.

The chain links TRBV11-3 to TRBJ2-3, with TRBD1 matching over 7 bases. Germline CDR1 is SGHNT and CDR2 is YENEEA. This CDR3 contains 14 residues. V gave up 3 bases and J gave up 2 bases; unmatched junction bases: 2. The CDR3 coding sequence is TGTGCCAGCAGCTTTGACAGGGACACAGATACGCAGTATTTT. Translated, it gives CASSFDRDTDTQYF. Supplemented by reference TRBV11-3 and TRBJ2-3, the full variable domain reads EAGVVQSPRYKIIEKKQPVAFWCNPISGHNTLYWYLQNLGQGPELLIRYENEEAVDDSQLPKDRFSAERLKGVDSTLKIQPAELGDSAVYLCASSFDRDTDTQYFGPGTRLTVL.